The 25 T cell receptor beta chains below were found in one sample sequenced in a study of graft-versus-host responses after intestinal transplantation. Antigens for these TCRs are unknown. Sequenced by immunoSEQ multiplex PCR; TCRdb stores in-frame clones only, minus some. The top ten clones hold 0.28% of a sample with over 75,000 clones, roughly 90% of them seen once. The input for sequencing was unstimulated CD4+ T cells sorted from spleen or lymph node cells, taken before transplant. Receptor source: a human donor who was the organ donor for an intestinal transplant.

The CDR3 sequence is CASSPGLASTDTQYF. In DNA, the CDR3 is TGTGCCAGCAGCCCCGGACTAGCCAGCACAGATACGCAGTATTTT. The chain combines TRBV11-3 with TRBJ2-3; 8 bases align to TRBD2. From germline, CDR1 is SGHNT and CDR2 YENEEA. J lost 0 bases, V lost 5 bases, and 4 bases had no gene match. This CDR3 is 15 amino acids long.

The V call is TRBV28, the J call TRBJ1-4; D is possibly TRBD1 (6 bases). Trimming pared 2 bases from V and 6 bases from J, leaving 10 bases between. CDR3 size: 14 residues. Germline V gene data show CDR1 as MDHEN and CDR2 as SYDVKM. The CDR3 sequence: CASSLRGRDEKLFF. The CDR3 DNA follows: TGTGCCAGCAGTTTAAGGGGGAGGGATGAAAAACTGTTTTTT.

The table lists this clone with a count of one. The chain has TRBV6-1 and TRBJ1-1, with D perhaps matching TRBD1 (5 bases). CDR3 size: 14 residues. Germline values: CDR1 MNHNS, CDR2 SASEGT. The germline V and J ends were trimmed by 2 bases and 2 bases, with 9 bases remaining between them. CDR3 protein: CASSEWGVNTEAFF. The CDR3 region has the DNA TGTGCCAGCAGTGAATGGGGGGTAAACACTGAAGCTTTCTTT.

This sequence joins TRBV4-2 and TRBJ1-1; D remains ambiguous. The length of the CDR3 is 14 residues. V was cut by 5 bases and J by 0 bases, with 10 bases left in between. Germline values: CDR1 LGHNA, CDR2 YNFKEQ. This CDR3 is CASSKEAMNTEAFF. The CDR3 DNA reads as TGTGCCAGCAGCAAGGAGGCCATGAACACTGAAGCTTTCTTT.

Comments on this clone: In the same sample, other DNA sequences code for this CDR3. The CDR3 DNA reads TGTGCCAGCAGCTTAGGAGGGGCCTCACCCCTCCACTTT. This encodes CASSLGGASPLHF. This chain links TRBV7-3 with TRBJ1-6; possibly TRBD1 for D (5 bases). The V and J ends lost 2 bases and 10 bases respectively, with 9 bases between them. The CDR3 runs to 13 residues. Germline CDR1 is SGHTA and CDR2 is FQGTGA.

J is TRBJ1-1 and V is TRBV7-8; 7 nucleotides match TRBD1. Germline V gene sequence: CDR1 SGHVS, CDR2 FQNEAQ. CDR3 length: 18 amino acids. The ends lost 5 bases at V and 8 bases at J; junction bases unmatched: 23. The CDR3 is CASSGSLRGRNIRIEAFF. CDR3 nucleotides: TGTGCCAGCAGCGGTTCTCTGAGGGGGCGAAACATTCGAATAGAAGCTTTCTTT.

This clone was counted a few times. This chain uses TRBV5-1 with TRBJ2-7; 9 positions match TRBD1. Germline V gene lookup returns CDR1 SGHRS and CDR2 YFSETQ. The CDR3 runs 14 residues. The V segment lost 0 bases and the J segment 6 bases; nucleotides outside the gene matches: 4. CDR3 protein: CASSLDRGRGEQYF. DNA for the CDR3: TGCGCCAGCAGCTTGGACAGGGGGCGAGGCGAGCAGTACTTC.

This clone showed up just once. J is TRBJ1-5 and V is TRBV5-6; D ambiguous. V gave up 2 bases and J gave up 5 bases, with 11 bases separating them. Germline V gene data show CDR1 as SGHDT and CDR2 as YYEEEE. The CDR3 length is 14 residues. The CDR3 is CASSFRGVDQPQHF. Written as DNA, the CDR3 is TGTGCCAGCAGCTTTCGCGGGGTCGATCAGCCCCAGCATTTT.

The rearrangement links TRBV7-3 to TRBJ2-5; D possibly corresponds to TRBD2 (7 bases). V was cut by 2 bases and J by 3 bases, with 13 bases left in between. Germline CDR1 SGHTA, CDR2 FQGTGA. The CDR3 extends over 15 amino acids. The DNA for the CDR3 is TGTGCCAGCAGCTTAGGGGGGGCGAGTGAAGAGACCCAGTACTTC. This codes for CASSLGGASEETQYF. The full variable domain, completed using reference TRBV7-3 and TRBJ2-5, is GAGVSQTPSNKVTEKGKYVELRCDPISGHTALYWYRQSLGQGPEFLIYFQGTGAADDSGLPNDRFFAVRPEGSVSTLKIQRTERGDSAVYLCASSLGGASEETQYFGPGTRLLVL.

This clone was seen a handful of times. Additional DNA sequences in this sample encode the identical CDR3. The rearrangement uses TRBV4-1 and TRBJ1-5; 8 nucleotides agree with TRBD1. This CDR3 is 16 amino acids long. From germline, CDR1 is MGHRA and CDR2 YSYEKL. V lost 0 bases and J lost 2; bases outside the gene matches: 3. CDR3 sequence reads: CASSQDRGLGNQPQHF. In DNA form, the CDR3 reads TGCGCCAGCAGCCAAGACAGGGGGCTGGGCAATCAGCCCCAGCATTTT.

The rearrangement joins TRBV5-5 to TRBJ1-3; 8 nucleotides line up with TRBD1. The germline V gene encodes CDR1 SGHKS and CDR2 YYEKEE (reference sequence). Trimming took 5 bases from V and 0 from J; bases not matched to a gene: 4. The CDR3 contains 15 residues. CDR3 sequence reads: CASSSDRDSGNTIYF. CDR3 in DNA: TGTGCCAGCAGTTCGGACAGGGACTCTGGAAACACCATATATTTT.

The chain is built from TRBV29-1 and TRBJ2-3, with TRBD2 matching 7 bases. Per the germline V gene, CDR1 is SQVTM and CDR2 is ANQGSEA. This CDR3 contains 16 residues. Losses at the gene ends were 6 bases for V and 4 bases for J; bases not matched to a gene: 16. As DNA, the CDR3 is TGCAGCGTCGAGCACGCTAGCGGAGCCCCCCCAGATACGCAGTATTTT. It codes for CSVEHASGAPPDTQYF.

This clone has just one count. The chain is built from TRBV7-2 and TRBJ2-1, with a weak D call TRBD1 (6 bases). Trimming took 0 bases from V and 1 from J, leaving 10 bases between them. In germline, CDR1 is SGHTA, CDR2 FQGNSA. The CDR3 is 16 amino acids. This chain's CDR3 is CASSLAGAFSYNEQFF. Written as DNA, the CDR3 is TGTGCCAGCAGCTTAGCGGGGGCCTTTTCCTACAATGAGCAGTTCTTC.

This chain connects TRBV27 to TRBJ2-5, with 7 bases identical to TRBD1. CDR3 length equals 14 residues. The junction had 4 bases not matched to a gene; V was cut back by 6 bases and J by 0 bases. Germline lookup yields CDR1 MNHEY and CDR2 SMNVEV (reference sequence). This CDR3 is CASSLTGNQETQYF. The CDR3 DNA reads TGTGCCAGCAGCTTGACAGGGAACCAAGAGACCCAGTACTTC.

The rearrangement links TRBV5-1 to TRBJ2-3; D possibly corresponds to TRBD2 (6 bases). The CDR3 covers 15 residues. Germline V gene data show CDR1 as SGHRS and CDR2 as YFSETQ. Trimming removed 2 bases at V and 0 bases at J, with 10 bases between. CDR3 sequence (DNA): TGCGCCAGCAGCTTATCCGGGACTAGCACAGATACGCAGTATTTT. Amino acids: CASSLSGTSTDTQYF.

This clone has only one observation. The CDR3 protein is CASSFGGQAADTQYF. CDR3 sequence (DNA): TGTGCCAGCAGCTTTGGCGGTCAAGCGGCAGATACGCAGTATTTT. This rearrangement joins TRBV11-3 to TRBJ2-3, with D tentatively TRBD2 (5 bases). This CDR3 spans 15 amino acids. From germline, CDR1 is SGHNT and CDR2 YENEEA. V lost 3 bases to trimming and J lost 4 bases, with 14 bases between them.

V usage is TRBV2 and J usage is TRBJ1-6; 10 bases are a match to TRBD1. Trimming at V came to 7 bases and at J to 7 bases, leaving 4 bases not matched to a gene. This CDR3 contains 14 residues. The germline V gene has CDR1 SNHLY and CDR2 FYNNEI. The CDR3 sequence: CASTQTGGNSPLHF. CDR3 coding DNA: TGTGCCAGCACCCAGACAGGGGGCAATTCACCCCTCCACTTT.

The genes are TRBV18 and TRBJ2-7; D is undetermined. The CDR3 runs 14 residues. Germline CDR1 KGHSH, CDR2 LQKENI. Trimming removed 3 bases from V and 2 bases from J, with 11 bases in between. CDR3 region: CASSPGAPPYEQYF. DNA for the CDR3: TGTGCCAGCTCACCGGGCGCGCCTCCCTACGAGCAGTACTTC.

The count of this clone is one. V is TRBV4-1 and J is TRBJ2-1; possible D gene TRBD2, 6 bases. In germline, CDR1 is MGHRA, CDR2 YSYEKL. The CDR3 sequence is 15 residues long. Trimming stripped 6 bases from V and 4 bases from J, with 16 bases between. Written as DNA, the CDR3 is TGCGCCAGCAGTCTATACTCCGCGGGGTACAATGAGCAGTTCTTC. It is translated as CASSLYSAGYNEQFF.

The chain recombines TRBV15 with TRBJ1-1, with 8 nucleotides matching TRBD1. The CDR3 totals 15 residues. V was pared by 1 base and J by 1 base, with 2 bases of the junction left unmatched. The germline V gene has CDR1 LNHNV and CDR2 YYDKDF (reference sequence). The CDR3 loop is CATSRGDRGNTEAFF. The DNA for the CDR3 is TGTGCCACCAGCAGAGGAGACAGGGGGAACACTGAAGCTTTCTTT.

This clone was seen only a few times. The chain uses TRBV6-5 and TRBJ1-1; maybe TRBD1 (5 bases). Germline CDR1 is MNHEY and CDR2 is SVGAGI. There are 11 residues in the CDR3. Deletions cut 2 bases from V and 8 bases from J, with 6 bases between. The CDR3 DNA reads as TGTGCCAGCAGTTACAGGGGAGAAGCTTTCTTT. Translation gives CASSYRGEAFF.

The CDR3 DNA is TGTGCCAGCCTGTGGGGCCACCCAGCCGATGAGCAGTTCTTC. It is translated as CASLWGHPADEQFF. The V call is TRBV6-1, the J call TRBJ2-1; TRBD1 is a possible D gene (5 bases). Trimming shortened V by 8 bases and J by 8 bases, and 19 bases separated the two germline ends. This CDR3 is built from 14 residues. Germline CDR1 MNHNS, CDR2 SASEGT.

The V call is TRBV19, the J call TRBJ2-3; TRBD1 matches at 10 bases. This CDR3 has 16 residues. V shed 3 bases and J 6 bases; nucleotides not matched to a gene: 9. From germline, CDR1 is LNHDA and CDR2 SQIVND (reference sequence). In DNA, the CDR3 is TGTGCCAGTAGTATTTGGACAGGGGGGCTCGGGGATACGCAGTATTTT. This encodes CASSIWTGGLGDTQYF.

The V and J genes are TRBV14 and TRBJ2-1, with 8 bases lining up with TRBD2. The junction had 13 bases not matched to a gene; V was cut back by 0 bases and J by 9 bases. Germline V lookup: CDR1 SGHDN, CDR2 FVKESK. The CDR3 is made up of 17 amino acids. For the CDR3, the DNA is TGTGCCAGCAGCCAAGAAGGAGGGACTAGGCGGTCAGCTGAGCAGTTCTTC. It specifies CASSQEGGTRRSAEQFF.

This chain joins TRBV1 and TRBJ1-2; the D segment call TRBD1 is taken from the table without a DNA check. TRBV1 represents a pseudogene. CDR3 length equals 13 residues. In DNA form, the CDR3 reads TGCACCAGCAGAAGGGGACAGTCTTATGGCTACACCTTC. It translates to CTSRRGQSYGYTF.